A selection of T cell receptor beta chains follows, all from one sample in a study of cytomegalovirus exposure and HLA in healthy donors. This table comes from immunoSEQ multiplex PCR, and its TCRdb copy is limited to in-frame clones, with some not included. There are a few hundred thousand clones in the sample; 88% occur only once, and roughly 0.96% lies in the top ten. Sequenced: PBMCs. The receptors were gathered from a man aged 30 to 45 in good health and CMV-seronegative. Each CDR3 is given with its conserved first and last residue. Fields, in order: D gene, clone size, J gene, V gene, CDR3 protein, CDR3 DNA. A D gene is named only where the DNA matches it firmly. For some rows the clone size is stated as once, few or many, or as a class when expanded; others skip it.

>TRBD1|-|TRBJ1-1|TRBV19
CASSVRGTGVTEAFF
TGTGCCAGTAGTGTCCGGGGGACAGGGGTTACTGAAGCTTTCTTT
>-|-|TRBJ2-7|TRBV5-8
CASSLSVRLEQYF
TGTGCCAGCAGCTTGTCGGTACGGTTGGAGCAGTACTTC
>-|-|TRBJ2-4|TRBV7-2
CASSLGGVAKNIQYF
TGTGCCAGCAGCTTAGGGGGGGTAGCCAAAAACATTCAGTACTTC
>TRBD2|-|TRBJ2-5|TRBV6-5
CASSLTSGGLEETQYF
TGTGCCAGCAGTTTGACTAGCGGGGGGCTGGAGGAGACCCAGTACTTC
>-|-|TRBJ1-3|TRBV7-6
CASSPYGHMGGNTIYF
TGTGCCAGCAGCCCATACGGACATATGGGTGGAAACACCATATATTTT
>-|-|TRBJ2-7|TRBV6-5
CASSYSAGSYEQYF
TGTGCCAGCAGTTACTCGGCAGGATCCTACGAGCAGTACTTC
>-|once|TRBJ2-7|TRBV11-2
CASSPRVNEQYF
TGTGCCAGCAGCCCTCGGGTCAACGAGCAGTACTTC
>TRBD2|once|TRBJ2-5|TRBV6-5
CASSYGTSRGRETQYF
TGTGCCAGCAGTTACGGGACTAGCCGGGGTAGAGAGACCCAGTACTTC
>-|-|TRBJ2-7|TRBV18
CASSVLGAEQYF
TGTGCCAGCTCAGTACTGGGGGCCGAGCAGTACTTC
>-|-|TRBJ2-7|TRBV18
CASRIDSTYEQYF
TGTGCCAGCCGTATCGACAGTACCTACGAGCAGTACTTC
>TRBD2|-|TRBJ2-7|TRBV2
CASRFTSGGYNEQYF
TGTGCCAGCAGGTTCACTAGCGGGGGGTATAACGAGCAGTACTTC
>TRBD1|-|TRBJ2-2|TRBV5-6
CASSSQGAGGELFF
TGTGCCAGCAGCTCCCAGGGGGCGGGCGGGGAGCTGTTTTTT
>-|-|TRBJ1-4|TRBV6-1
CASSEAPPAAANEKLFF
TGTGCCAGCAGTGAAGCGCCCCCGGCTGCGGCTAATGAAAAACTGTTTTTT
>-|-|TRBJ1-2|TRBV6-5
CASSSQYGYTF
TGTGCCAGCAGTTCCCAGTATGGCTACACCTTC
>-|-|TRBJ2-1|TRBV5-1
CASSFRGGQREQFF
TGCGCCAGCAGCTTTAGGGGGGGCCAACGGGAGCAGTTCTTC
>-|-|TRBJ1-3|TRBV7-6
CASSWGQGSGNTIYF
TGTGCCAGCAGCTGGGGGCAGGGATCTGGAAACACCATATATTTT
>-|-|TRBJ1-5|TRBV5-6
CASSVQGIRQPQHF
TGTGCCAGCAGCGTACAGGGAATCAGGCAGCCCCAGCATTTT
>TRBD1|-|TRBJ2-1|TRBV7-9
CASSSTGGLWEQFF
TGTGCCAGCAGCTCGACAGGGGGCTTGTGGGAGCAGTTCTTC
>-|-|TRBJ1-3|TRBV4-3
CASSQDTGDSGNTIYF
TGCGCCAGCAGCCAAGATACGGGAGACTCTGGAAACACCATATATTTT
>-|-|TRBJ2-6|TRBV11-2
CASSQDSFSGSGANVLTF
TGTGCCAGCAGCCAGGACAGCTTTAGTGGTTCTGGGGCCAACGTCCTGACTTTC
>-|-|TRBJ2-7|TRBV27
CAIRTGSSEQYF
TGTGCCATCAGAACAGGGAGTAGCGAGCAGTACTTC
>TRBD2|-|TRBJ2-3|TRBV19
CASSRSGGAWVLTDTQYF
TGTGCCAGTAGTAGGAGCGGGGGGGCCTGGGTCCTGACAGATACGCAGTATTTT
>-|-|TRBJ2-1|TRBV2
CASSGQLYNEQFF
TGTGCCAGCAGTGGACAGTTATACAATGAGCAGTTCTTC
>-|-|TRBJ1-4|TRBV6-1
CASSIFGGTNEKLFF
TGTGCCAGCAGTATCTTCGGAGGTACTAATGAAAAACTGTTTTTT
>TRBD1|-|TRBJ2-1|TRBV4-1
CASSKRQGAADNEQFF
TGCGCCAGCAGCAAAAGACAGGGGGCAGCGGACAATGAGCAGTTCTTC
>-|-|TRBJ2-7|TRBV7-8
CASSNWGDPSYEQYF
TGTGCCAGCTCAAATTGGGGAGACCCTTCCTACGAGCAGTACTTC
>-|-|TRBJ1-3|TRBV10-3
CAIRGGDSSGNTIYF
TGTGCCATCAGGGGGGGGGATTCCTCTGGAAACACCATATATTTT
>TRBD1|-|TRBJ2-1|TRBV11-1
CASSQDRGYNEQFF
TGTGCCAGCAGCCAAGACAGGGGATACAATGAGCAGTTCTTC
>TRBD2|-|TRBJ2-3|TRBV29-1
CSVGFGGGFTDTQYF
TGCAGCGTTGGTTTTGGCGGGGGGTTCACAGATACGCAGTATTTT
>-|-|TRBJ1-3|TRBV15
CATSRVAGGTGNTIYF
TGTGCCACCAGCAGAGTAGCGGGGGGCACTGGAAACACCATATATTTT
>TRBD2|-|TRBJ2-5|TRBV27
CASSELAGVMPQYF
TGTGCCAGCAGTGAACTAGCGGGGGTGATGCCCCAGTACTTC
>-|-|TRBJ2-3|TRBV13
CASRYDSDTQYF
TGTGCCAGCAGATACGACTCAGATACGCAGTATTTT
>-|-|TRBJ1-2|TRBV29-1
CSVETGNGYTF
TGCAGCGTTGAAACGGGGAATGGCTACACCTTC
>TRBD1|-|TRBJ1-3|TRBV5-1
CASSWTGEGNTIYF
TGCGCCAGCAGTTGGACAGGGGAGGGAAACACCATATATTTT
>TRBD2|-|TRBJ2-3|TRBV5-4
CASSPGLAGITDTQYF
TGTGCCAGCAGCCCGGGACTAGCGGGGATCACAGATACGCAGTATTTT
>TRBD2|-|TRBJ2-7|TRBV5-1
CASSFSGELQEQYF
TGCGCCAGCAGCTTTAGCGGGGAACTACAGGAGCAGTACTTC
>-|-|TRBJ1-4|TRBV27
CASTGPPNEKLFF
TGTGCCAGCACAGGGCCACCTAATGAAAAACTGTTTTTT
>-|few|TRBJ2-2|TRBV19
CASSVTGELFF
TGTGCCAGTTCCGTTACCGGGGAGCTGTTTTTT
>-|-|TRBJ1-2|TRBV5-4
CASSWDTNNYGYTF
TGTGCCAGCAGCTGGGACACTAATAACTATGGCTACACCTTC
>TRBD1|few|TRBJ1-2|TRBV2
CASRTGQGLSYGYTF
TGTGCCAGCAGGACCGGACAGGGGCTAAGCTATGGCTACACCTTC
>-|few|TRBJ2-1|TRBV5-1
CASSLEGGFVNEQFF
TGCGCCAGCAGCTTGGAAGGGGGATTTGTAAATGAGCAGTTCTTC
>-|-|TRBJ1-3|TRBV7-9
CASSLAPPSAGNTIYF
TGTGCCAGCAGCTTAGCCCCCCCTAGTGCTGGAAACACCATATATTTT
>-|-|TRBJ2-7|TRBV6-5
CASRNGASEQYF
TGTGCCAGCAGGAATGGAGCCTCCGAGCAGTACTTC
>-|-|TRBJ1-1|TRBV21-1
CASSKPASAWTVPTNTEAFF
TGTGCCAGCAGCAAACCTGCTTCGGCTTGGACAGTTCCTACGAACACTGAAGCTTTCTTT
>-|-|TRBJ2-5|TRBV5-1
CASSLVGGPETQYF
TGCGCCAGCAGCTTGGTGGGGGGGCCCGAGACCCAGTACTTC
>-|-|TRBJ1-1|TRBV2
CASSYMNTEAFF
TGTGCCAGCAGTTACATGAACACTGAAGCTTTCTTT
>TRBD1|-|TRBJ1-5|TRBV10-1
CASSRDRGTQPQHF
TGCGCCAGCAGCCGGGACAGGGGTACCCAGCCCCAGCATTTT
>-|-|TRBJ2-1|TRBV2
CASDPQARVYNEQFF
TGTGCCAGCGACCCGCAGGCGAGAGTTTACAATGAGCAGTTCTTC
>-|-|TRBJ2-5|TRBV5-4
CASSLKEDSQETQYF
TGTGCCAGCAGCTTGAAAGAGGACAGCCAAGAGACCCAGTACTTC
>-|-|TRBJ2-1|TRBV7-9
CASSLAQTGGRDEQFF
TGTGCCAGCAGCTTAGCGCAAACGGGGGGCAGGGATGAGCAGTTCTTC
>-|-|TRBJ1-6|TRBV5-6
CASSLGHADNSPLHF
TGTGCCAGCAGCTTGGGACATGCCGATAATTCACCCCTCCACTTT
>-|-|TRBJ1-1|TRBV5-1
CASSLTGSLNTEAFF
TGCGCCAGCAGCCTAACAGGGAGCCTTAACACTGAAGCTTTCTTT
>-|-|TRBJ2-1|TRBV7-6
CASSLAPGNEQFF
TGTGCCAGCAGCTTAGCGCCCGGCAATGAGCAGTTCTTC
>-|-|TRBJ2-2|TRBV5-1
CASSWPREGNTGELFF
TGCGCCAGCAGCTGGCCCAGAGAGGGGAACACCGGGGAGCTGTTTTTT
>-|-|TRBJ1-6|TRBV30
CAWTRGESPLHF
TGTGCCTGGACCCGGGGTGAATCACCCCTCCACTTT
>TRBD2|-|TRBJ2-3|TRBV27
CASSNHTLAGGTDTQYF
TGTGCCAGCAGTAACCACACACTAGCGGGGGGCACAGATACGCAGTATTTT
>-|-|TRBJ2-7|TRBV7-9
CASSLRDSPYEQYF
TGTGCCAGCAGCTTAAGGGACTCGCCCTACGAGCAGTACTTC